This TCR beta chain came from a study of monozygotic twins with inflammatory bowel disease. The study, taken as a whole, reports: No difference in repertoire similarity was seen between concordant and discordant twins, possibly because power was limited. Compared with healthy co-twins, IBD patients showed reduced TCRbeta repertoire diversity by inverse Simpson. Healthy twins shared more clonotypes with others than IBD patients, most markedly active ones.

Turning to this clonotype: The antigen remains undetermined.

With about 15 and 9 cycles respectively, two nested PCRs were carried out on TCRalpha and TCRbeta cDNA. TCRdb re-called the 5' RACE reads and shows each CDR3 protein once, DNA omitted. Recorded here are more than 300,000 distinct CDR3 sequences; the top ten clones represent 5.5% to 6.5%. Germline CDR1 and CDR2: KGHDR and SFDVKD. CDR3 length: 15 residues. The receptor was derived from a human donor with ulcerative colitis or Crohn's disease, or a healthy co-twin of an affected twin (not recorded which). The chain has TRBV24-1 and TRBJ2-2; checking the TCRdb D call of TRBD2 is not possible without DNA. The sequencing sample was made of blood. The CDR3 sequence: CATSDPTRFPGELFF.